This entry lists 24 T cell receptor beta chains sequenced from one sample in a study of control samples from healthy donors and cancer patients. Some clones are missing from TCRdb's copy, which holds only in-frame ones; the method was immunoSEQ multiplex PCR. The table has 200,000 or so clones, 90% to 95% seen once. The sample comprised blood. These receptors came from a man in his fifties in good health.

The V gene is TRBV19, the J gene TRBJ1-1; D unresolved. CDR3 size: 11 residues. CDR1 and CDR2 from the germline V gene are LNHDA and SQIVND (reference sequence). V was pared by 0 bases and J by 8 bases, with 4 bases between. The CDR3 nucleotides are TGTGCCAGTAGTATAGATTTCGAAGCTTTCTTT. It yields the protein CASSIDFEAFF.

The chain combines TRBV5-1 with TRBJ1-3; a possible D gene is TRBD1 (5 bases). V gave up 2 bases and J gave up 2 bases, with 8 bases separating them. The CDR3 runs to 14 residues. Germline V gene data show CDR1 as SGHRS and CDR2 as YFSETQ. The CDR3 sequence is CASSFGRAGNTIYF. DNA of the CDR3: TGCGCCAGCAGCTTTGGCAGGGCTGGAAACACCATATATTTT.

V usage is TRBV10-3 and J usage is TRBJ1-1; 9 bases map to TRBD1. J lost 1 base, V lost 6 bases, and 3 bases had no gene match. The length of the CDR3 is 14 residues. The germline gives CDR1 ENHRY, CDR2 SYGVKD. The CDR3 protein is CAISGTGSNTEAFF. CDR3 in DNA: TGTGCCATCAGCGGGACAGGGTCGAACACTGAAGCTTTCTTT.

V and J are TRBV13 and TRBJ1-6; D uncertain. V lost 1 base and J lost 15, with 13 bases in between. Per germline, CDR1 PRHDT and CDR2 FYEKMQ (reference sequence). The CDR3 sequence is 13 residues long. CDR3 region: CASSLVGSGLLHF. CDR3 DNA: TGTGCCAGCAGCTTAGTGGGGTCGGGTCTCCTCCACTTT.

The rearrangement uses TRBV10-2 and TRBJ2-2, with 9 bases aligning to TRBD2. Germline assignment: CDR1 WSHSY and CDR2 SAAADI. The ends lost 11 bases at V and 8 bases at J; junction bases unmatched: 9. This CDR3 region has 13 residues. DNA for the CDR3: TGCGCCCCCGCGGGGGGGGGCGGGGGGGAGCTGTTTTTT. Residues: CAPAGGGGGELFF.

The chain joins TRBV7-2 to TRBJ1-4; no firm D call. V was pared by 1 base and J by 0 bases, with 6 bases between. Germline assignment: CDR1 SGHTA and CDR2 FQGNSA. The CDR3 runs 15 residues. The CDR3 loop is CASSLVRATNEKLFF. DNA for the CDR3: TGTGCCAGCAGCTTAGTCAGAGCAACTAATGAAAAACTGTTTTTT. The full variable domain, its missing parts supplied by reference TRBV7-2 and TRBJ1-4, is GAGVSQSPSNKVTEKGKDVELRCDPISGHTALYWYRQSLGQGLEFLIYFQGNSAPDKSGLPSDRFSAERTGGSVSTLTIQRTQQEDSAVYLCASSLVRATNEKLFFGSGTQLSVL.

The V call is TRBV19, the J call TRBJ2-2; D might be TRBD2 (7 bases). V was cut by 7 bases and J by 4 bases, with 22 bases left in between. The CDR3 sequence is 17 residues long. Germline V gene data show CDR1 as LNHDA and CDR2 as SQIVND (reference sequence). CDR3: CASTSILRGAFTGELFF. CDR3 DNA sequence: TGTGCCAGTACGAGCATATTACGGGGGGCCTTCACCGGGGAGCTGTTTTTT. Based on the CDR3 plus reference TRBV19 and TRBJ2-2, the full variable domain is DGGITQSPKYLFRKEGQNVTLSCEQNLNHDAMYWYRQDPGQGLRLIYYSQIVNDFQKGDIAEGYSVSREKKESFPLTVTSAQKNPTAFYLCASTSILRGAFTGELFFGEGSRLTVL.

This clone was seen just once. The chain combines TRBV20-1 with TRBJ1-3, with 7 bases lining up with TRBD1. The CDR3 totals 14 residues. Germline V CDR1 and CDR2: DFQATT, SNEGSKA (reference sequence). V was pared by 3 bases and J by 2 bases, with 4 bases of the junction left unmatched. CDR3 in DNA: TGCAGTGCTAGTCGACAGGGCCCTGGAAACACCATATATTTT. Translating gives CSASRQGPGNTIYF.

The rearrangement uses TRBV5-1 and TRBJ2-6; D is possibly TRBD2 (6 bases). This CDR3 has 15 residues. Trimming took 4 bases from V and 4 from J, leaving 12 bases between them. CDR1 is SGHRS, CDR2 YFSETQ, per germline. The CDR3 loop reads CASSRGVSGANVLTF. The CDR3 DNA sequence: TGCGCCAGCAGCCGCGGGGTTTCGGGGGCCAACGTCCTGACTTTC.

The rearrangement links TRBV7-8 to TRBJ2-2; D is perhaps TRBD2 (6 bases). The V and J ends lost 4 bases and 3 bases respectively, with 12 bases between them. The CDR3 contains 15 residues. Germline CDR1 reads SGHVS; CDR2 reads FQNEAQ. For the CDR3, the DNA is TGTGCCAGCAGCTCGCCTCGGGGGTACACCGGGGAGCTGTTTTTT. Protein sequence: CASSSPRGYTGELFF. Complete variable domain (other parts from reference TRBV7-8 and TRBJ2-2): GAGVSQSPRYKVAKRGQDVALRCDPISGHVSLFWYQQALGQGPEFLTYFQNEAQLDKSGLPSDRFFAERPEGSVSTLKIQRTQQEDSAVYLCASSSPRGYTGELFFGEGSRLTVL.

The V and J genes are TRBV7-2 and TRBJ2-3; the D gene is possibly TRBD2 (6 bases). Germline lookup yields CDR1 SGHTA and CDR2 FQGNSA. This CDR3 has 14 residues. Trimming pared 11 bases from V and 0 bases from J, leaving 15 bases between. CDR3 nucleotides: TGTGCCGGCCAGGCGGCGGGGAGCACAGATACGCAGTATTTT. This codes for CAGQAAGSTDTQYF.

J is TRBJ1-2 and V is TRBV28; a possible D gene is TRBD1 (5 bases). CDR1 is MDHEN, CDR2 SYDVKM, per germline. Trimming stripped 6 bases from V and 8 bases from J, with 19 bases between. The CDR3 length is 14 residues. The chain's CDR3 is CASSPTRDAPGYTF. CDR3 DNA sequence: TGTGCCAGCAGCCCGACAAGGGACGCCCCGGGCTACACCTTC.

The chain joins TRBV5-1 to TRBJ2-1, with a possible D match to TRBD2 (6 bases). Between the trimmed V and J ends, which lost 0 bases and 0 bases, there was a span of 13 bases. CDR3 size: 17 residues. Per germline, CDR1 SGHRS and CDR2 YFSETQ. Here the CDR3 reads CASSLEAGWSSYNEQFF. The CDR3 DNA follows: TGCGCCAGCAGCTTGGAAGCGGGTTGGAGCTCCTACAATGAGCAGTTCTTC. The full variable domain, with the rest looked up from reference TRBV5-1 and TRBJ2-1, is KAGVTQTPRYLIKTRGQQVTLSCSPISGHRSVSWYQQTPGQGLQFLFEYFSETQRNKGNFPGRFSGRQFSNSRSEMNVSTLELGDSALYLCASSLEAGWSSYNEQFFGPGTRLTVL.

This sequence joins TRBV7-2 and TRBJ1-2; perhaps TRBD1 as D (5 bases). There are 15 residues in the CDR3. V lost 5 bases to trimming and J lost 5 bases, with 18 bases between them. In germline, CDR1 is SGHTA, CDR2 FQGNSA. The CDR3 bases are TGTGCCAGCAGCCAAAGGCCAACTGACAGATATGGCTACACCTTC. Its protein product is CASSQRPTDRYGYTF.

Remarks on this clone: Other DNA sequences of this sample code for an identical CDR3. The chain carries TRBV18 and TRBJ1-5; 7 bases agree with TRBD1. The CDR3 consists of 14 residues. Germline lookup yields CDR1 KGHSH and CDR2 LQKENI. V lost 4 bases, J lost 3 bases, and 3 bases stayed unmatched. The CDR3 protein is CASSLGQANQPQHF. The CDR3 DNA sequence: TGTGCCAGCTCACTCGGACAGGCCAATCAGCCCCAGCATTTT. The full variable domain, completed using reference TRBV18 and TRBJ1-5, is NAGVMQNPRHLVRRRGQEARLRCSPMKGHSHVYWYRQLPEEGLKFMVYLQKENIIDESGMPKERFSAEFPKEGPSILRIQQVVRGDSAAYFCASSLGQANQPQHFGDGTRLSIL.

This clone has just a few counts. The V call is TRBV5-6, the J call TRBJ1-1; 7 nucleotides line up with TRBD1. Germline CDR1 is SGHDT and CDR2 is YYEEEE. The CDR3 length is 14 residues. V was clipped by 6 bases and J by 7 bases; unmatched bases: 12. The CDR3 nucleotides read TGTGCCAGCACCCTCCGAGGGACAGTCATTGAAGCTTTCTTT. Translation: CASTLRGTVIEAFF.

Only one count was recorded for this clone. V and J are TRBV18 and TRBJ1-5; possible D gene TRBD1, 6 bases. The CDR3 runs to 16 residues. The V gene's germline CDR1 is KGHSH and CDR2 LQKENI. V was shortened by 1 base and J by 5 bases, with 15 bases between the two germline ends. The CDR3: CASSPQTGQTHQPQHF. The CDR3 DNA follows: TGTGCCAGCTCACCACAAACAGGGCAAACCCATCAGCCCCAGCATTTT.

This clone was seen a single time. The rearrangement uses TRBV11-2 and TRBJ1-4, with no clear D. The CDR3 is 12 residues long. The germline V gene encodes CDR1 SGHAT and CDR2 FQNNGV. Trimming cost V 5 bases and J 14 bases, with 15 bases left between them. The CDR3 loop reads CASSGSPSDLFF. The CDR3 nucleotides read TGTGCCAGCAGCGGAAGCCCTTCGGACCTGTTTTTT.

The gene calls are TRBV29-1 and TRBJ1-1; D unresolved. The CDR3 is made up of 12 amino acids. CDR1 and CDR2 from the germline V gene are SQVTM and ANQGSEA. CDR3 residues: CRAVGPNTEAFF. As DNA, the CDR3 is TGCAGAGCAGTGGGCCCGAACACTGAAGCTTTCTTT.

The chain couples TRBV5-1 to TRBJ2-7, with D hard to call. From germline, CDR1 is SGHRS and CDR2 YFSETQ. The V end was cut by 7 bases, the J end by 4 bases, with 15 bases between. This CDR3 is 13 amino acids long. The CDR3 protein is CASRDPAFYEQYF. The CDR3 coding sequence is TGCGCCAGCCGCGACCCCGCATTTTACGAGCAGTACTTC.

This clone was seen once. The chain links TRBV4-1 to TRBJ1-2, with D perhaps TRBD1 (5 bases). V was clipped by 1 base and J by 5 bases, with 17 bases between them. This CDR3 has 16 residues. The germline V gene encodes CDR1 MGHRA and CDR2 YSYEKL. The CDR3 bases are TGCGCCAGCAGCCAAGGGATTGACAGTAAGACTTATGGCTACACCTTC. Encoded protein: CASSQGIDSKTYGYTF.

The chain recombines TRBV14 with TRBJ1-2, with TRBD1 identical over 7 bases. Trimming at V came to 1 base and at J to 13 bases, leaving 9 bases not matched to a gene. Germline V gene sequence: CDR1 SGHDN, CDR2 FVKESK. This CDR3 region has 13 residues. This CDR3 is CASSQAGQSSSTF. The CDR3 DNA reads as TGTGCCAGCAGCCAAGCGGGACAGAGTTCCTCCACCTTC.

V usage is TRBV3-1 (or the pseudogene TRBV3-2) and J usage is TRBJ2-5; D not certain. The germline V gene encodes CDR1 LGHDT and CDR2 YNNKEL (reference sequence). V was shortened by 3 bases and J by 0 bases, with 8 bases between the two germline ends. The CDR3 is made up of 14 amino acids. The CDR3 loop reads CASSQGMYQETQYF. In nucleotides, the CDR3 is TGTGCCAGCAGCCAGGGAATGTACCAAGAGACCCAGTACTTC.

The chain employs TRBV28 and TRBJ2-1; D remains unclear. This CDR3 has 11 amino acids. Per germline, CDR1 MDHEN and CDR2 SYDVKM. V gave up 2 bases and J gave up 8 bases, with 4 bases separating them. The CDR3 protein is CASSLGDEQFF. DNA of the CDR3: TGTGCCAGCAGTTTAGGGGATGAGCAGTTCTTC. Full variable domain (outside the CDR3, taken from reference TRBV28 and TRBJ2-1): DVKVTQSSRYLVKRTGEKVFLECVQDMDHENMFWYRQDPGLGLRLIYFSYDVKMKEKGDIPEGYSVSREKKERFSLILESASTNQTSMYLCASSLGDEQFFGPGTRLTVL.